This T cell receptor (beta chain) was recorded in a study of cytomegalovirus exposure and HLA in healthy donors. Broader study findings: Across donors, most TCRs were seen rarely, yet some public ones were widespread. First-cohort TCR clusters tended to co-occur in the roughly 130 validation repertoires, a later analysis found. Reports described diagnosis of cytomegalovirus status by the classifier as highly specific and sensitive. In vitro assays verified that a few CMV-associated chains recognized CMV antigens specifically.

Clones were sequenced by immunoSEQ multiplex PCR, and TCRdb holds only the in-frame ones, with some missing. The sample holds around 120,000 clones, approximately 90% seen once. With respect to this clone: The target antigen is unknown.

V lost 2 bases and J lost 4; bases outside the gene matches: 7. The V gene's germline CDR1 is SGDLS and CDR2 YYNGEE. CDR3 length equals 15 residues. This receptor was taken from a woman younger than 35 in good health and CMV-seropositive. V is TRBV9 and J is TRBJ1-2; TRBD1 matches 8 bases. Sequenced material: PBMCs. DNA of the CDR3: TGTGCCAGCAGCGTTGTGGGGACAGGCATCTATGGCTACACCTTC. Its translation is CASSVVGTGIYGYTF.